This T cell receptor beta chain was identified during a study of blood T cells in healthy people across ages. Findings and caveats of the study: Observed TCR beta diversity per million T cells went down as age went up. This fall followed a roughly linear course with age.

CDR1 and CDR2 from the germline V gene are MDHEN and SYDVKM. The CDR3 is made up of 15 amino acids. The V segment lost 6 bases and the J segment 3 bases; nucleotides outside the gene matches: 7. In terms of origin and age, donors were healthy Caucasian individuals from Russia aged roughly 6 to 95. Staff drew roughly 10 milliliters of peripheral blood from each donor. This clonotype was seen a handful of times. What it recognizes is unknown. A second PCR, run for roughly 7 to 11 cycles, used a sample-barcoded 5' primer plus a J-beta primer mix. Each cDNA molecule carried a tag from a template-switch adaptor that contained 12 random nucleotides. TCRdb passed the 5' RACE reads through MiXCR, listing each CDR3 protein once. The table lists about 780,000 distinct CDR3 sequences, about 45% of them singletons.

This chain joins TRBV28 and TRBJ1-2, with 10 bases matching TRBD1. The TCR originated in a man older than 75 in good health. The specimen was blood. CDR3 coding DNA: TGTGCCAGCAGGCCCGCGGGGACAGGGGACTATGGCTACACCTTC. This sequence encodes CASRPAGTGDYGYTF.